This T cell receptor (beta chain) was observed in a study of T cell repertoires in cytomegalovirus infection. About the research overall: Shared public TCR beta signatures pointed to both CMV infection and a matching HLA type.

TCRdb itself ran the reads through MiXCR, one entry per CDR3 protein. This sample yields roughly 570,000 distinct CDR3 sequences, of which under 45% are seen a single time; 48% belongs to the top ten. The V and J ends lost 2 bases and 7 bases, in that order; junction bases with no gene match: 3. Germline-derived CDR1 and CDR2 are SGHRS and YFSETQ. This CDR3 is 15 amino acids long. This clonotype was seen more than once but under ten times. Its specificity is not known. This chain links TRBV5-1 with TRBJ2-1, with 13 nucleotides matching TRBD2. This clonotype was obtained from a human donor in good health (CMV status not recorded). Some clones in this sample may be carry-over from other donors' samples. Here the sequenced sample was cultured PBMCs, taken from culture after CMV antigen stimulation. The CDR3 protein is CASSLLAGGENEQFF. DNA for the CDR3: TGCGCCAGCAGCTTACTAGCGGGGGGGGAGAATGAGCAGTTCTTC.